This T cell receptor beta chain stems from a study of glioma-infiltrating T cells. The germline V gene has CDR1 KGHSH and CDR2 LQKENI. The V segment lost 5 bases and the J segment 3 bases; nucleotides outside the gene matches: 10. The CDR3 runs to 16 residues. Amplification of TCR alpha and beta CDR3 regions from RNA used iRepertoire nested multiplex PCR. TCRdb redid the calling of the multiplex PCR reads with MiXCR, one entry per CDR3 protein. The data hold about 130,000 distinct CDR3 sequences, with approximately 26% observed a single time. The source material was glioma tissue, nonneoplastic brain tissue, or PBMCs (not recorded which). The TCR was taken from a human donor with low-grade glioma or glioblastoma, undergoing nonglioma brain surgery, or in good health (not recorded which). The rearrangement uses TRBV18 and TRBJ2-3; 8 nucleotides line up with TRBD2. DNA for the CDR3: TGTGCCAGCTCAGCGGGGGGACCTCCCGGGACAGATACGCAGTATTTT. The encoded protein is CASSAGGPPGTDTQYF.